This TCR beta chain was sequenced in a study of cytomegalovirus exposure and HLA in healthy donors. Study-wide results and limits: Certain sequence variants were highly shared and formed a cluster, and this cluster was likely a sequencing artifact.

In the PCR, 60 Vbeta and 13 Jbeta primers were used. Only in-frame clones appear in the TCRdb table, and some are missing; sequencing was by immunoSEQ multiplex PCR. The data hold about 140,000 clones, with 61% observed a single time. About this clone: The antigen remains unidentified.

The sequenced material came from PBMCs. The origin of this receptor is a male donor in good health and CMV-seronegative.

The CDR3 sequence is CASSLTADRMNTEAFF. As DNA, the CDR3 is TGTGCCAGCAGCTTGACAGCGGACAGAATGAACACTGAAGCTTTCTTT. The rearrangement uses TRBV5-6 and TRBJ1-1; TRBD1 might be the D (6 bases). The V end lost 1 base, the J end lost 0 bases, and 13 bases lay between the germline ends. The germline V gene has CDR1 SGHDT and CDR2 YYEEEE. The CDR3 length is 16 residues.